This entry lists 20 T cell receptor beta chains sequenced from one sample in a study of beta chain features in type 1 diabetes. Expressed TCRB transcripts were sequenced because the entire RNA isolate underwent reverse transcription. Only in-frame clones appear in the TCRdb table, and some are missing; sequencing was by immunoSEQ multiplex PCR. The table has tens of thousands of clones, 51% seen once; the top ten hold approximately 2.1%. The source material was Tregs from blood. Every receptor here comes from a woman aged 18-35 years in good health.

The rearrangement joins TRBV29-1 to TRBJ2-1, with 11 bases that match TRBD2. V lost 3 bases, J lost 6 bases, and 4 bases stayed unmatched. Per germline, CDR1 SQVTM and CDR2 ANQGSEA. The CDR3 spans 14 residues. CDR3 loop: CSVDLAGGVNEQFF. DNA of the CDR3: TGCAGCGTTGACCTAGCGGGAGGCGTCAATGAGCAGTTCTTC.

This clone was detected a few times. The chain couples TRBV11-1 to TRBJ1-1, with D tentatively TRBD1 (5 bases). This CDR3 has 15 residues. Germline values: CDR1 SGHAT, CDR2 FQDESV (reference sequence). Trimming shortened V by 4 bases and J by 0 bases, and 12 bases separated the two germline ends. CDR3 loop: CASSYRQTMNTEAFF. CDR3 DNA sequence: TGTGCCAGCAGCTACCGACAGACCATGAACACTGAAGCTTTCTTT. Based on the CDR3 plus reference TRBV11-1 and TRBJ1-1, the full variable domain is EAEVAQSPRYKITEKSQAVAFWCDPISGHATLYWYRQILGQGPELLVQFQDESVVDDSQLPKDRFSAERLKGVDSTLKIQPAELGDSAMYLCASSYRQTMNTEAFFGQGTRLTVV.

CDR3 in amino acids: CATSKTELAGEGSSYNEQFF. CDR3 sequence (DNA): TGTGCCACCAGCAAAACCGAACTAGCGGGAGAAGGGAGCTCCTACAATGAGCAGTTCTTC. The chain carries TRBV15 and TRBJ2-1, with TRBD2 matching 11 bases. Germline V gives CDR1 LNHNV, CDR2 YYDKDF (reference sequence). The CDR3 covers 20 residues. Unmatched junction bases numbered 14, after V lost 4 bases and J lost 0 bases.

The chain couples TRBV5-6 to TRBJ1-2; 7 bases are a match to TRBD1. Germline values: CDR1 SGHDT, CDR2 YYEEEE. Germline trimming cut 0 bases from V and 12 bases from J; bases unmatched to any gene: 8. The CDR3 totals 13 residues. For the CDR3, the DNA is TGTGCCAGCAGCTTGGTAGGGACAGAAGAGAACACCTTC. Its translation is CASSLVGTEENTF.

This chain uses TRBV27 with TRBJ1-1; D perhaps matches TRBD1 (5 bases). The CDR3 is made up of 15 amino acids. The V gene's germline CDR1 is MNHEY and CDR2 SMNVEV (reference sequence). Trimming shortened V by 6 bases and J by 1 base, and 15 bases separated the two germline ends. The CDR3 sequence: CASSPRVGENTEAFF. The CDR3 region has the DNA TGTGCCAGCAGCCCCAGGGTAGGTGAGAACACTGAAGCTTTCTTT.

The V call is TRBV6-1, the J call TRBJ2-7; D might be TRBD2 (6 bases). The CDR3 has 15 residues. Germline CDR1 MNHNS, CDR2 SASEGT. Trimming removed 4 bases at V and 2 bases at J, with 15 bases between. The CDR3 region is CASSGREALPYEQYF. The CDR3 DNA is TGTGCCAGCAGTGGGAGGGAGGCACTTCCCTACGAGCAGTACTTC.

This sequence joins TRBV16 and TRBJ2-1; D gene unclear. The CDR3 consists of 14 residues. Germline CDR1 KGHSY, CDR2 FQNENV. V lost 0 bases and J lost 5, with 8 bases in between. CDR3 in DNA: TGTGCCAGCAGCCAATCTAGCACCGACAATGAGCAGTTCTTC. It encodes CASSQSSTDNEQFF. The whole variable domain, remainder taken from reference TRBV16 and TRBJ2-1, is GEEVAQTPKHLVRGEGQKAKLYCAPIKGHSYVFWYQQVLKNEFKFLISFQNENVFDETGMPKERFSAKCLPNSPCSLEIQATKLEDSAVYFCASSQSSTDNEQFFGPGTRLTVL.

V gene TRBV7-6 combines with J gene TRBJ1-5, with 8 nucleotides matching TRBD1. The germline gives CDR1 SGHVS, CDR2 FNYEAQ. CDR3 size: 14 residues. The J segment lost 5 bases and the V segment lost 3 bases, leaving 3 bases of the junction unmatched. The CDR3 sequence is CASSFWDRYQPQHF. In nucleotides, the CDR3 is TGTGCCAGCAGCTTCTGGGACAGGTATCAGCCCCAGCATTTT.

This chain links TRBV29-1 with TRBJ1-2; 7 bases are a match to TRBD1. This CDR3 has 14 amino acids. V gave up 5 bases and J gave up 4 bases; unmatched junction bases: 10. Germline V CDR1 and CDR2: SQVTM, ANQGSEA. The CDR3 DNA reads as TGCAGCGTTAAGGGGACAGAGAGAGCCTATGGCTACACCTTC. This gives the protein CSVKGTERAYGYTF.

The CDR3 sequence is CASSARVQETQYF. For the CDR3, the DNA is TGTGCCAGTAGTGCCAGGGTTCAAGAGACCCAGTACTTC. The rearrangement uses TRBV19 and TRBJ2-5; possible D gene TRBD1, 5 bases. V lost 5 bases to trimming and J lost 2 bases, with 9 bases between them. This CDR3 spans 13 amino acids. Looked up from germline, CDR1 is LNHDA and CDR2 is SQIVND (reference sequence).

The chain links TRBV7-2 to TRBJ1-6; D call uncertain. The germline V gene has CDR1 SGHTA and CDR2 FQGNSA. This CDR3 contains 13 residues. The ends were cut back, 2 bases at V and 10 bases at J, with 9 bases in the middle. The CDR3 loop is CASSLTADSPLHF. The CDR3 DNA sequence: TGTGCCAGCAGCTTAACAGCTGACTCACCCCTCCACTTT.

The genes are TRBV29-1 and TRBJ1-2; D is ambiguous. Germline values: CDR1 SQVTM, CDR2 ANQGSEA. The CDR3 extends over 13 amino acids. The V end was cut by 3 bases, the J end by 3 bases, with 11 bases between. Written as DNA, the CDR3 is TGCAGCGTTGACAGGATAACTGACTATGGCTACACCTTC. Translation gives CSVDRITDYGYTF. Combining the CDR3 with reference TRBV29-1 and TRBJ1-2 gives the whole variable domain SAVISQKPSRDICQRGTSLTIQCQVDSQVTMMFWYRQQPGQSLTLIATANQGSEATYESGFVIDKFPISRPNLTFSTLTVSNMSPEDSSIYLCSVDRITDYGYTFGSGTRLTVV.

The chain recombines TRBV10-3 with TRBJ2-1; TRBD2 matches at 12 bases. The germline gives CDR1 ENHRY, CDR2 SYGVKD. Trimming removed 4 bases from V and 5 bases from J; junction bases left unmatched: 6. The CDR3 contains 16 residues. The CDR3 here is CAISVGLAGRHNEQFF. The CDR3 DNA follows: TGTGCCATCAGTGTCGGACTAGCGGGAAGACACAATGAGCAGTTCTTC.

The chain has TRBV6-6 and TRBJ2-5; no reliable D call. The end of the DNA aligns better with TRBJ2-7, so the J call may be wrong. This CDR3 comprises 13 residues. Per the germline V gene, CDR1 is MNHNY and CDR2 is SVGAGI (reference sequence). CDR3 nucleotides: TGTGCCAGCAGTGACCCTTGGGCATACGAGCAGTACTTC. It is translated as CASSDPWAYEQYF.

The CDR3: CAWRLMNTEAFF. Written as DNA, the CDR3 is TGTGCCTGGAGACTCATGAACACTGAAGCTTTCTTT. J is TRBJ1-1 and V is TRBV30; D remains ambiguous. This CDR3 contains 12 residues. Germline-derived CDR1 and CDR2 are GTSNPN and SVGIG (reference sequence). V shed 3 bases and J shed 0 bases, with 5 bases lying between them. Using reference TRBV30 and TRBJ1-1 for the parts outside the CDR3, the full variable domain is SQTIHQWPATLVQPVGSPLSLECTVEGTSNPNLYWYRQAAGRGLQLLFYSVGIGQISSEVPQNLSASRPQDRQFILSSKKLLLSDSGFYLCAWRLMNTEAFFGQGTRLTVV.

This clone was seen a few times. This chain links TRBV4-1 with TRBJ2-2; the match to TRBD1 covers 7 bases. Germline CDR1 reads MGHRA; CDR2 reads YSYEKL. The CDR3 has 16 residues. Germline trimming cut 0 bases from V and 5 bases from J; bases unmatched to any gene: 6. The CDR3 here is CASSQDARGRTGELFF. The CDR3 DNA reads TGCGCCAGCAGCCAAGACGCGAGGGGGCGTACCGGGGAGCTGTTTTTT.

The chain uses TRBV7-2 and TRBJ2-7; no firm D call. The CDR3 is 15 amino acids. The V end lost 5 bases, the J end lost 7 bases, and 21 bases lay between the germline ends. Germline values: CDR1 SGHTA, CDR2 FQGNSA. CDR3 bases: TGTGCCAGCAGCCCCCCTATAGGCCCAGTGAGGGAGCAGTACTTC. It yields the protein CASSPPIGPVREQYF.

This clone was recorded a few times. The CDR3 loop reads CSTHIGTGYGYTF. Written as DNA, the CDR3 is TGCAGCACTCACATCGGGACAGGCTATGGCTACACCTTC. This sequence joins TRBV29-1 and TRBJ1-2, with 8 bases lining up with TRBD1. Germline CDR1 reads SQVTM; CDR2 reads ANQGSEA. The CDR3 runs 13 residues. V gave up 8 bases and J gave up 4 bases; unmatched junction bases: 9.

This clone was found a few times. V is TRBV21-1 and J is TRBJ1-2; the table's D call, TRBD1, has no DNA check behind it. TRBV21-1 is deemed a pseudogene. The length of the CDR3 is 13 residues. Written as DNA, the CDR3 is TGTGCCAGCCCCTGGACAGGGCTCTATGGCTACACCTTC. Its translation is CASPWTGLYGYTF.

This chain connects TRBV27 to TRBJ1-5, with D possibly TRBD1 on 6 matching bases. The germline V gene has CDR1 MNHEY and CDR2 SMNVEV (reference sequence). The V end lost 2 bases, the J end lost 3 bases, and 11 bases lay between the germline ends. The CDR3 is 15 amino acids. CDR3 DNA: TGTGCCAGCAGTTTAGGGCAGGGGAACAATCAGCCCCAGCATTTT. Amino acid sequence: CASSLGQGNNQPQHF.